The rows below give T cell receptor beta chains drawn from one sample of a study of T-cell reconstitution after alpha-beta-depleted transplantation in children. TCRdb re-called the PCR reads through MiXCR, storing one row per CDR3 protein. Among 90,000 to 95,000 distinct CDR3 sequences, less than 15% were seen once, and the ten largest hold 11% to 15%. This sample comprised PBMCs from the stem cell graft donor, obtained from the stem cell graft. Receptors originate from a human donor who donated a stem cell graft to a child with inherited bone marrow failure. Both conserved end residues are part of each CDR3. A D gene is named only where the DNA matches it firmly. Clone size is shown for a subset of rows, as once, few, many or a class of expanded clone.

abundance,j_gene,d_gene,len,v_gene,CDR3nt,CDR3aa
many,TRBJ2-1,-,15,TRBV15,TGTGCCACCAGCAGAGATCGGACGACCTACAATGAGCAGTTCTTC,CATSRDRTTYNEQFF
many,TRBJ1-1,TRBD1,15,TRBV4-2,TGTGCCAGCAGCCTGGTCGGACAGGACCAACGGGAAGCTTTCTTT,CASSLVGQDQREAFF
-,TRBJ2-5,-,8,TRBV4-1,TGCGCCAGCAGCCCTGTGTACTTC,CASSPVYF
many,TRBJ2-2,TRBD2,18,TRBV4-3,TGCGCCAGCAGCCCAAAACTAGCGGGGGGAAGTCGGACCGGGGAGCTGTTTTTT,CASSPKLAGGSRTGELFF
many,TRBJ2-2,-,17,TRBV7-6,TGTGCCAGCAGCTTAACGGGGACACAGATTACCACCGGGGAGCTGTTTTTT,CASSLTGTQITTGELFF
many,TRBJ2-2,TRBD1,16,TRBV10-3,TGTGCCGCGGGACAGGGGGCCTCCGCGAACACCGGGGAGCTGTTTTTT,CAAGQGASANTGELFF
many,TRBJ1-1,-,13,TRBV7-9,TGTGCCAGCAGCGAACAGGGGAACACTGAAGCTTTCTTT,CASSEQGNTEAFF
medium-sized,TRBJ1-5,TRBD1,19,TRBV19,TGTGCCAGTAGTTCCGTGGGGACAGGCGCAAGTGGGAGAAATCAGCCCCAGCATTTT,CASSSVGTGASGRNQPQHF
many,TRBJ2-2,-,14,TRBV12-3/TRBV12-4,TGTGCCAGCAAACCCGATGGTAACACCGGGGAGCTGTTTTTT,CASKPDGNTGELFF
many,TRBJ1-4,-,14,TRBV20-1,TGCAGTGCTAGAGACGGGGCAACTAATGAAAAACTGTTTTTT,CSARDGATNEKLFF
many,TRBJ2-7,TRBD1,14,TRBV6-1,TGTGCCAGCAGCCAGGGACAGGGTTCCTACGAGCAGTACTTC,CASSQGQGSYEQYF
many,TRBJ2-3,-,15,TRBV4-2,TGTGCCAGCAGCCAAGAGGGTGGGGCCGGGGCGGCGCAGTATTTT,CASSQEGGAGAAQYF
many,TRBJ2-3,-,14,TRBV27,TGTGCCAGCAGTCCTCGGAGATCGACCGATACGCAGTATTTT,CASSPRRSTDTQYF
many,TRBJ2-7,TRBD2,14,TRBV20-1,TGCAGTGCACCGAGCGGGGGGGCCCCTTACGAGCAGTACTTC,CSAPSGGAPYEQYF
many,TRBJ2-1,-,14,TRBV5-1,TGCGCCAGCAGCTTGGAAGGGACCTGGAATGAGCAGTTCTTC,CASSLEGTWNEQFF
-,TRBJ2-1,TRBD2,13,TRBV19,TGTGCCAGTAGTAGGGCGGGAGTGGATGAGCAGTTCTTC,CASSRAGVDEQFF
many,TRBJ1-1,TRBD1,18,TRBV20-1,TGCAGTGCTATCTGGACAGGGGCCGTCATACGACCGGCCACTGAAGCTTTCTTT,CSAIWTGAVIRPATEAFF
many,TRBJ2-2,TRBD1,16,TRBV12-3/TRBV12-4,TGTGCCAGCACCTTACCCAGGGGGCGTAACACCGGGGAGCTGTTTTTT,CASTLPRGRNTGELFF
many,TRBJ2-1,TRBD2,17,TRBV9,TGTGCCAGCAGCTTGGATAGCGGGGGGGCTTCCTACAATGAGCAGTTCTTC,CASSLDSGGASYNEQFF
few,TRBJ2-7,-,13,TRBV19,TGTGCCTCCACAGGACAGAGCTCCTACGAGCAGTACTTC,CASTGQSSYEQYF
-,TRBJ1-5,-,15,TRBV6-2/TRBV6-3,TGTGCCAGCAGTTATCGGGGGGATGGCAATCAGCCCCAGCATTTT,CASSYRGDGNQPQHF
many,TRBJ1-1,-,14,TRBV4-3,TGCGCCAGCAGCCAAGTAGCAGGGATTTCGAGTGCTTTCTTT,CASSQVAGISSAFF
many,TRBJ1-6,-,13,TRBV18,TGTGCCAGCTCACCACAGATTAATTCACCCCTCCACTTT,CASSPQINSPLHF
many,TRBJ1-4,-,15,TRBV5-5,TGTGCCAGCAGCTTCTCAGGGTCGACGGGTGAAAAACTGTTTTTT,CASSFSGSTGEKLFF
many,TRBJ1-2,TRBD1,17,TRBV5-5,TGTGCCAGCAGGGAACCGGGACAGGGGAAAAGGAACTATGGCTACACCTTC,CASREPGQGKRNYGYTF
many,TRBJ1-4,TRBD1,14,TRBV12-3/TRBV12-4,TGTGCCAGCAGTCTCCGGACAGGGGACGAAAAACTGTTTTTT,CASSLRTGDEKLFF
many,TRBJ1-1,-,15,TRBV5-1,TGCGCCAGCAGCTTGGGGACGGGCATGAACACTGAAGCTTTCTTT,CASSLGTGMNTEAFF
-,TRBJ1-1,-,14,TRBV28,TGTGCCAGCCTTCAGGCGTGGGGGTTTGCTGAAGCTTTCTTT,CASLQAWGFAEAFF
many,TRBJ2-7,-,14,TRBV5-1,TGCGCCAGCAGCTTGGGGGCTGAGTCCTACGAGCAGTACTTC,CASSLGAESYEQYF
-,TRBJ2-4,-,16,TRBV29-1,TGCAGCGTTGAATTTTTGGGGGATCGAGCCAAAAACATTCAGTACTTC,CSVEFLGDRAKNIQYF
many,TRBJ1-1,-,13,TRBV11-3,TGTGCCAGCAGCTTTCGGGGCTACACTGAAGCTTTCTTT,CASSFRGYTEAFF
-,TRBJ2-3,TRBD2,12,TRBV24-1,TGTGCCACCGGCGGTGCCGGGGGGACGCAGTATTTT,CATGGAGGTQYF
-,TRBJ2-1,TRBD2,16,TRBV20-1,TGCAGTGCTAGAACACGCGGACTAGCGGCGTACAATGAGCAGTTCTTC,CSARTRGLAAYNEQFF
many,TRBJ2-7,TRBD1,13,TRBV6-2/TRBV6-3,TGTGCCAGCAGCTGGGACAGCTCCTACGAGCAGTACTTC,CASSWDSSYEQYF
many,TRBJ2-2,-,16,TRBV5-5,TGTGCCAGCAGCTTGGAGGGGTCTTCGAACACCGGGGAGCTGTTTTTT,CASSLEGSSNTGELFF
many,TRBJ1-2,-,13,TRBV6-2/TRBV6-3,TGTGCCAGCAGTTTGGACAGCTATTATGGCTACACCTTC,CASSLDSYYGYTF
many,TRBJ2-7,-,18,TRBV5-5,TGTGCCAGCAGCAGAAGAGACCCAGGACTGCCAACCGAATACGAGCAGTACTTC,CASSRRDPGLPTEYEQYF
-,TRBJ1-2,-,13,TRBV4-1,TGCGCCAGCAGCCAAGTCGGGACTTTCGGCTACACCTTC,CASSQVGTFGYTF
many,TRBJ2-3,-,14,TRBV20-1,TGCAGTGCTAGAGATCCGTTCCCCACAGATACGCAGTATTTT,CSARDPFPTDTQYF
many,TRBJ1-1,TRBD1,15,TRBV27,TGTGCCAGCAGTTTATGGACAGGGGAGAACACTGAAGCTTTCTTT,CASSLWTGENTEAFF
-,TRBJ2-1,TRBD1,15,TRBV11-1,TGTGCCAGCAACCTCCTTGGGACAGGGATCAATGAGCAGTTCTTC,CASNLLGTGINEQFF
many,TRBJ2-7,-,13,TRBV1,TGCACCAGCAGCCAGGGGGGGGGGCACGAGCAGTACTTC,CTSSQGGGHEQYF
-,TRBJ2-1,-,13,TRBV19,TGTGCCAGTAGTACCGGGAGAGCCAATGAGCAGTTCTTC,CASSTGRANEQFF
many,TRBJ2-2,-,15,TRBV5-1,TGCGCCAGCACTGCCGGGACGTTGAACACCGGGGAGCTGTTTTTT,CASTAGTLNTGELFF
many,TRBJ2-4,TRBD2,20,TRBV5-5,TGTGCCAGCAGCTTGTTAGCCTTAGCGGGGCCTTTTCTAGCCAAAAACATTCAGTACTTC,CASSLLALAGPFLAKNIQYF
many,TRBJ2-7,-,14,TRBV27,TGTGCCAGCAGTTATACGGCGTCCAGCTACGAGCAGTACTTC,CASSYTASSYEQYF
few,TRBJ2-1,-,15,TRBV29-1,TGCAGCGCCCTTAATACGGGTCTAGACAACAATGAGCAGTTCTTC,CSALNTGLDNNEQFF
many,TRBJ2-3,-,13,TRBV20-1,TGCAGTGCCGTACGAGGGCGCGTAGATACGCAGTATTTT,CSAVRGRVDTQYF
many,TRBJ1-2,-,14,TRBV5-6,TGTGCCAGCAGCTTCACAGGACGAAGCTACGGCTACACCTTC,CASSFTGRSYGYTF
-,TRBJ2-7,TRBD1,13,TRBV25-1,TGTGCCAGCACCCGGACAGGGCCTAATGAGCAGTACTTC,CASTRTGPNEQYF
many,TRBJ2-3,-,14,TRBV29-1,TGCAGCGCTCTCCTAGACCTCCCCACAGATACGCAGTATTTT,CSALLDLPTDTQYF
-,TRBJ2-5,-,14,TRBV20-1,TGCAGTGCTAGGATAGACTCACTAACAGAGACCCAGTACTTC,CSARIDSLTETQYF
many,TRBJ2-3,TRBD2,16,TRBV7-2,TGTGCCAGCAGCCCGACGTTGGCGGGAGCCGTAGATACGCAGTATTTT,CASSPTLAGAVDTQYF
many,TRBJ2-7,TRBD1,13,TRBV4-2,TGTGCCAGCAGCCCACTACAGGGGGGCGAGCAGTACTTC,CASSPLQGGEQYF
many,TRBJ2-2,-,16,TRBV6-1,TGTGCCAGCAGTGAAATAGGAGGGATGTTCACCGGGGAGCTGTTTTTT,CASSEIGGMFTGELFF
-,TRBJ2-7,-,15,TRBV3-1,TGTGCCAGCAGCCAAGTGGCTACCGAGAGGGGCGAGCAGTACTTC,CASSQVATERGEQYF
many,TRBJ2-1,-,16,TRBV4-3,TGCGCCAGCAGCCAAGAGCCTAGCCACAGCTACAATGAGCAGTTCTTC,CASSQEPSHSYNEQFF
few,TRBJ1-1,TRBD1,15,TRBV5-3,TGTGCCAGAACTAAGGGGGCCGGGGGGAACACTGAAGCTTTCTTT,CARTKGAGGNTEAFF
few,TRBJ2-4,TRBD2,14,TRBV29-1,TGCAGCGTTGAGGGACTAGCGGGAGGCGGCATTCAGTACTTC,CSVEGLAGGGIQYF